This TCR beta chain emerged from a study of blood T cell repertoires in COVID-19. V was clipped by 1 base and J by 4 bases, with 8 bases between them. Germline loops: CDR1 SGHDT, CDR2 YYEEEE. The CDR3 is made up of 13 amino acids. This table comes from immunoSEQ multiplex PCR, and its TCRdb copy is limited to in-frame clones, with some not included. The sample consists of about 440,000 clones, approximately 88% of them appearing once. Seattle patients were enrolled while actively infected and followed longitudinally. The chain carries TRBV5-6 and TRBJ2-5; D may be TRBD1 (5 bases). The sequence was obtained from a woman aged 45-65 years with COVID-19, enrolled during active disease. Sequencing used peripheral blood. The CDR3 protein is CASSLSGPETQYF. The CDR3 bases are TGTGCCAGCAGCTTGTCAGGGCCAGAGACCCAGTACTTC.